This T cell receptor beta chain was observed in a study of cytomegalovirus exposure and HLA in healthy donors. Study-wide background: Findings of an earlier analysis included some 120 million unique TCR beta sequences from some 190 million T cells.

Points from the study as a whole: A highly shared variant cluster was judged a likely technical artifact.

J gave up 5 bases and V 2 bases, and 2 bases lay outside the gene matches. In germline, CDR1 is SGDLS, CDR2 YYNGEE. This CDR3 spans 15 amino acids. Donors likely had unrecorded immune exposures despite being nominally healthy when sampled. It was with 60 Vbeta and 13 Jbeta primers that the PCR ran. Using immunoSEQ multiplex PCR, the repertoire was profiled, and TCRdb retains in-frame clones only, with some absent. The sample lists 180,000 or so clones, approximately 82% occurring once. On this clone itself: Antigen: not known.

Sequenced: PBMCs. The gene calls are TRBV9 and TRBJ2-3; 13 bases map to TRBD2. This receptor was obtained from a middle-aged woman in good health and CMV-seropositive. The CDR3: CASSVTSGRVDTQYF. CDR3 sequence (DNA): TGTGCCAGCAGCGTCACTAGCGGGAGGGTAGATACGCAGTATTTT.